This T cell receptor beta chain originates from a study of T cell responses to AZD1222 COVID-19 vaccine. General study results and limits: Donors were mostly white British, more females; clonal diversity possibly underestimated. Seropositive status at baseline applied to only five to seven AZD1222 recipients.

TCRdb's copy holds only in-frame clones and misses some; the assay was immunoSEQ multiplex PCR. Of about 110,000 clones listed, just over 85% are singletons. Concerning this clone itself: Its antigen is not identified.

The V and J ends lost 2 bases and 8 bases, in that order; junction bases with no gene match: 8. Per germline, CDR1 MGHRA and CDR2 YSYEKL. This CDR3 contains 14 residues. The source is an adult in good health. Here the sequenced sample was peripheral blood, taken on day 0 of AZD1222 vaccination. This rearrangement joins TRBV4-1 to TRBJ2-7, with 8 bases aligning to TRBD1. In DNA, the CDR3 is TGCGCCAGCAGCCAACCGGGACAGGAGGAAAAGCAGTACTTC. Translated: CASSQPGQEEKQYF.